What follows describes a single T cell receptor (beta chain). The antigen remains unidentified. A second PCR of about 6 to 12 cycles used a sample-barcoded 5' primer and a J-beta primer mix. TCRdb re-called the 5' RACE reads with MiXCR, one entry per CDR3 protein. The sample shows about 780,000 distinct CDR3 sequences, around 45% of them seen only once. The sample comes from a study of blood T cells in healthy people across ages. Donation came from healthy Caucasian individuals in Russia who were aged roughly 6 to 95. Isolation of PBMCs gave at least 6 million cells per sample. Study-wide results and limits: As age increased, TCR beta diversity per million T cells fell in a roughly linear fashion.

CDR1 MNHEY and CDR2 SMNVEV come from the germline V gene (reference sequence). Trimming shortened V by 5 bases and J by 2 bases, and 13 bases separated the two germline ends. The CDR3 has 14 residues. V usage is TRBV27 and J usage is TRBJ2-7; D might be TRBD1 or TRBD2, each matching 5 bases. The receptor was derived from a man of 80 years or more in good health. Sequencing input: blood. CDR3 DNA sequence: TGTGCCAGCAGTCCCCGGGACGTTACCTACGAGCAGTACTTC. It is translated as CASSPRDVTYEQYF.